A single T cell receptor beta chain is shown here with its context. Its target is not known. These data are taken from a study of T-cell memory formation after mild COVID-19. Study-wide findings and caveats: Clones contracting day 15 to 85 were balanced CD4/CD8; later expanders leaned CD4+. The appearance of some responding clones in pre-infection memory suggested that cross-reactive memory joined.

Sample barcodes and UMIs were carried by the TCR alpha and TCR beta cDNA libraries that 5'RACE generated with constant-segment primers. MiXCR was run by TCRdb on the 5' RACE reads, yielding one entry per CDR3 protein. This table has 450,000 to 700,000 distinct CDR3 sequences, 18% appearing once. V was clipped by 4 bases and J by 0 bases, with 10 bases between them. CDR3 length: 14 amino acids. The germline CDR1 and CDR2 sequences are SGHKS and YYEKEE (reference sequence). Sequencing input: PBMCs or a T cell subset sorted from them (not recorded which). The chain has TRBV5-5 and TRBJ1-2; D may be TRBD1 (6 bases). This sequence was found in an adult woman who had mild COVID-19 (a few samples of this study predate the infection). Cell type and time point are not known. The DNA for the CDR3 is TGTGCCAGCAGCCCGAGACAGGCTAACTATGGCTACACCTTC. Protein product: CASSPRQANYGYTF.